Below are 12 T cell receptor beta chains sequenced from a single sample in a study of T cell responses to AZD1222 COVID-19 vaccine. The protocol was immunoSEQ multiplex PCR, while the TCRdb copy is restricted to in-frame clones and leaves out a portion. This table holds more than 95,000 clones, about 89% found once. The starting material was peripheral blood, obtained on day 0 of AZD1222 vaccination. These receptors were taken from an adult in good health.

The chain combines TRBV19 with TRBJ2-1; TRBD1 matches at 9 bases. CDR1 and CDR2 from the germline V gene are LNHDA and SQIVND (reference sequence). There are 15 residues in the CDR3. J gave up 6 bases and V 1 base, and 4 bases lay outside the gene matches. This chain's CDR3 is CASSIVETGGNEQFF. DNA for the CDR3: TGTGCCAGTAGTATAGTGGAGACAGGGGGCAATGAGCAGTTCTTC. Variable domain in full (rest from reference TRBV19 and TRBJ2-1): DGGITQSPKYLFRKEGQNVTLSCEQNLNHDAMYWYRQDPGQGLRLIYYSQIVNDFQKGDIAEGYSVSREKKESFPLTVTSAQKNPTAFYLCASSIVETGGNEQFFGPGTRLTVL.

This clone was recorded once. This chain connects TRBV5-1 to TRBJ2-7, with D unresolved. The CDR3 covers 12 residues. V was clipped by 1 base and J by 3 bases, with 5 bases between them. Germline CDR1 SGHRS, CDR2 YFSETQ. The CDR3 coding sequence is TGCGCCAGCAGCTTGCAGGACTACGAGCAGTACTTC. It yields the protein CASSLQDYEQYF.

The chain employs TRBV10-3 and TRBJ2-2, with TRBD2 matching 9 bases. CDR1 and CDR2 (germline): ENHRY, SYGVKD. CDR3 length: 16 residues. The V gene end was trimmed by 0 bases and the J gene end by 5 bases; junction bases not matched to a gene: 4. The CDR3 sequence is CAISESAGGETGELFF. Here the CDR3 DNA reads TGTGCCATCAGTGAGTCGGCGGGAGGGGAGACCGGGGAGCTGTTTTTT.

This clone was detected only once. The J gene is TRBJ2-7, the V gene TRBV29-1, with 10 bases matching TRBD1. CDR1 is SQVTM and CDR2 is ANQGSEA in the germline V gene. The CDR3 loop spans 14 amino acids. V lost 1 base and J lost 2; bases outside the gene matches: 2. CDR3 bases: TGCAGCGTTGAAGGACAGGGGGCAACCTACGAGCAGTACTTC. Its translation: CSVEGQGATYEQYF.

The chain employs TRBV9 and TRBJ1-6; TRBD1 matches 8 bases. The CDR3 totals 16 residues. Looked up from germline, CDR1 is SGDLS and CDR2 is YYNGEE. Unmatched junction bases numbered 10, after V lost 0 bases and J lost 11 bases. The CDR3 nucleotides are TGTGCCAGCAGCGTAGATGATAGGGGACAGGTGGCACCCCTCCACTTT. Amino acid sequence: CASSVDDRGQVAPLHF. The full variable domain, in which reference TRBV9 and TRBJ1-6 provide the parts outside the CDR3, is DSGVTQTPKHLITATGQRVTLRCSPRSGDLSVYWYQQSLDQGLQFLIQYYNGEERAKGNILERFSAQQFPDLHSELNLSSLELGDSALYFCASSVDDRGQVAPLHFGNGTRLTVT.

This clone was recorded once. This chain uses TRBV19 with TRBJ1-2; D remains ambiguous. In germline, CDR1 is LNHDA, CDR2 SQIVND (reference sequence). The CDR3 runs to 11 residues. The germline V and J ends were trimmed by 7 bases and 3 bases, with 6 bases remaining between them. The CDR3 nucleotides are TGTGCCAGTAAGTCCCACTATGGCTACACCTTC. It translates to CASKSHYGYTF.

This clone was recorded once. CDR3 nucleotides: TGTGCCAGCGCGGACAGGGGGAACACCATATATTTT. This sequence encodes CASADRGNTIYF. J is TRBJ1-3 and V is TRBV28; 10 bases are shared with TRBD1. The trim removed 8 bases at V and 7 bases at J, leaving 2 bases unmatched. This CDR3 spans 12 amino acids. In germline, CDR1 is MDHEN, CDR2 SYDVKM.

The chain recombines TRBV6-6 with TRBJ1-2, with D perhaps matching TRBD1 (6 bases). Germline CDR1 reads MNHNY; CDR2 reads SVGAGI (reference sequence). CDR3 length: 13 amino acids. V dropped 11 bases and J dropped 4 bases, with 17 bases sitting between them. The CDR3 protein is CAGSETGLYGYTF. The CDR3 coding sequence is TGTGCCGGCTCCGAAACAGGGCTCTATGGCTACACCTTC.

This clone was seen a handful of times. CDR3 DNA sequence: TGTGCCAGCAGCTGGACTAGCGGGGACACCGGGGAGCTGTTTTTT. Translation: CASSWTSGDTGELFF. J is TRBJ2-2 and V is TRBV7-2; TRBD2 aligns across 12 bases. Germline V gene data show CDR1 as SGHTA and CDR2 as FQGNSA. The length of the CDR3 is 15 residues. V shed 4 bases, J shed 3 bases, and the junction held 0 bases outside the gene matches.

The rearrangement uses TRBV11-2 and TRBJ2-3, with TRBD2 matching over 10 bases. CDR3 length: 13 amino acids. With 6 bases clipped from V and 6 bases from J, the junction kept 3 bases outside the gene matches. The germline V gene has CDR1 SGHAT and CDR2 FQNNGV. CDR3 nucleotide sequence: TGTGCCAGCAGGAGACTAGCGGGTGATACGCAGTATTTT. Amino acid sequence: CASRRLAGDTQYF.

The CDR3 loop reads CASSLTTATDTQYF. For the CDR3, the DNA is TGCGCCAGCAGCTTGACGACAGCAACAGATACGCAGTATTTT. The gene calls are TRBV5-1 and TRBJ2-3, with a possible D match to TRBD1 (5 bases). The CDR3 contains 14 residues. V lost 1 base and J lost 3, with 9 bases in between. Germline CDR1 is SGHRS and CDR2 is YFSETQ.

This chain joins TRBV15 and TRBJ1-1; possibly TRBD1 for D (5 bases). CDR3 length: 14 amino acids. CDR1 and CDR2 from the germline V gene are LNHNV and YYDKDF (reference sequence). Trimming took off 6 bases at V and 0 bases at J, with 11 bases between the two ends. The CDR3 protein is CATRLGTVNTEAFF. The CDR3 nucleotides read TGTGCCACCAGACTTGGGACGGTGAACACTGAAGCTTTCTTT.